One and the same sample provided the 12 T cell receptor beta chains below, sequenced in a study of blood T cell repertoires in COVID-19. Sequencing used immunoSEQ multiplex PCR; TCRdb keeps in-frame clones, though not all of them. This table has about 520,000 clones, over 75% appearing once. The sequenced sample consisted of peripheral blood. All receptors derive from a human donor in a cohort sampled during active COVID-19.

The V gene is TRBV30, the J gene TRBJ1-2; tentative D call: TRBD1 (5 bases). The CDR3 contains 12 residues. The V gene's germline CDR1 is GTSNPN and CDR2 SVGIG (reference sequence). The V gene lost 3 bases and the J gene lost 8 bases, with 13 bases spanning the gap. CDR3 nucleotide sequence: TGTGCCTGGAGCCGGTGGGACTTAGGCTACACCTTC. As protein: CAWSRWDLGYTF.

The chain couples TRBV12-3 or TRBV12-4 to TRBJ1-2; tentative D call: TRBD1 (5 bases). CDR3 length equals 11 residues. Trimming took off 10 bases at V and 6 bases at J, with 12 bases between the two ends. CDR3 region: CATLGVDGYTF. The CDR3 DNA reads TGTGCCACCCTAGGGGTAGATGGCTACACCTTC.

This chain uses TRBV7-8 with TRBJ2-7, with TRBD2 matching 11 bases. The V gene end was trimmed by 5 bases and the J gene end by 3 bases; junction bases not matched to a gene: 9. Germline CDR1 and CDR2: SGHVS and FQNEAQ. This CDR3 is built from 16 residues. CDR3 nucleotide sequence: TGTGCCAGCAGCCCGGCGGTAGCGGGAGGGGTCTACGAGCAGTACTTC. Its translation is CASSPAVAGGVYEQYF.

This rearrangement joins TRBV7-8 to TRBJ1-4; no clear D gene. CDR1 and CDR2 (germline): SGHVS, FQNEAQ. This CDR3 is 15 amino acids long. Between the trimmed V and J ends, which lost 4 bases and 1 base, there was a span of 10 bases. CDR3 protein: CASSSYSLTNEKLFF. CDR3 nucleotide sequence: TGTGCCAGCAGCTCGTACAGCCTAACTAATGAAAAACTGTTTTTT.

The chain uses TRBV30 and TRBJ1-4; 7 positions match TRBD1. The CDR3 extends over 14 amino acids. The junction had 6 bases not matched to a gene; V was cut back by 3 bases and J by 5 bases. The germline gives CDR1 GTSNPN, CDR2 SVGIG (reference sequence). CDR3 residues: CAWSEGGGNEKLFF. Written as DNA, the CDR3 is TGTGCCTGGAGCGAAGGGGGCGGGAATGAAAAACTGTTTTTT.

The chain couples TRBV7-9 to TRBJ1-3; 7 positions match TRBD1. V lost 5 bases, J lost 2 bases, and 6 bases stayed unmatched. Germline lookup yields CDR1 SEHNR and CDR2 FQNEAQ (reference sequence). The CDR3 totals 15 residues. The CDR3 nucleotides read TGTGCCAGCAGCGGAGGGGGCTCTGCTGGAAACACCATATATTTT. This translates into CASSGGGSAGNTIYF.

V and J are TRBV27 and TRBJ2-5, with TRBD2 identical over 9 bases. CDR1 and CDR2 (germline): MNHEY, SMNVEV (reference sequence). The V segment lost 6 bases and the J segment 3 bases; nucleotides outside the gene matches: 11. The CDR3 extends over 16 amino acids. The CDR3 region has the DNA TGTGCCAGCAGGGCCCTCGGTGTAGCGGGAGAAGAGACCCAGTACTTC. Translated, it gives CASRALGVAGEETQYF.

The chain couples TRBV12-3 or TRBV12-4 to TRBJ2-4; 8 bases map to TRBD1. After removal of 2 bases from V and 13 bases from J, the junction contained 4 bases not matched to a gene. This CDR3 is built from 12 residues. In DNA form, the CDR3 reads TGTGCCAGCAGTTTATACCGGGACAGGCAGTACTTC. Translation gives CASSLYRDRQYF.

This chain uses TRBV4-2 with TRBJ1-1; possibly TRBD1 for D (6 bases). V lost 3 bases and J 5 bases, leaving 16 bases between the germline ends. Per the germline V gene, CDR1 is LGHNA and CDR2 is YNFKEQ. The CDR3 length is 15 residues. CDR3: CASSQDTGLETEAFF. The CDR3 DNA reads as TGTGCCAGCAGCCAGGACACAGGGCTGGAAACTGAAGCTTTCTTT.

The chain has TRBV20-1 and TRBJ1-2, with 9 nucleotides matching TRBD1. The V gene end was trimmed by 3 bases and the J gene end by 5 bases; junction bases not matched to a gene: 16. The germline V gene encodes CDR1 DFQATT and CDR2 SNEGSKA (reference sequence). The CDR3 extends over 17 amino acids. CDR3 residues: CSASMQGTGRGGYGYTF. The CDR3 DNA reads TGCAGTGCTAGTATGCAGGGGACAGGGCGGGGAGGGTATGGCTACACCTTC.

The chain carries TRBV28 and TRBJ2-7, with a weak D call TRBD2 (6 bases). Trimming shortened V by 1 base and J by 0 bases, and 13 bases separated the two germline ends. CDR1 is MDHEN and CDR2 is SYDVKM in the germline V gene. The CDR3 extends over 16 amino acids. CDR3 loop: CASSLFSGDFSYEQYF. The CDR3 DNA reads TGTGCCAGCAGTTTATTTTCTGGGGACTTCTCCTACGAGCAGTACTTC.

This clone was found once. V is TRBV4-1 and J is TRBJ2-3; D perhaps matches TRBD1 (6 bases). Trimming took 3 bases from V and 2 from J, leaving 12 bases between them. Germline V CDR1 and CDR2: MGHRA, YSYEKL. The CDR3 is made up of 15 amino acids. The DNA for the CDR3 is TGCGCCAGCAGCCAGATACAGGGATACACAGATACGCAGTATTTT. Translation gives CASSQIQGYTDTQYF.